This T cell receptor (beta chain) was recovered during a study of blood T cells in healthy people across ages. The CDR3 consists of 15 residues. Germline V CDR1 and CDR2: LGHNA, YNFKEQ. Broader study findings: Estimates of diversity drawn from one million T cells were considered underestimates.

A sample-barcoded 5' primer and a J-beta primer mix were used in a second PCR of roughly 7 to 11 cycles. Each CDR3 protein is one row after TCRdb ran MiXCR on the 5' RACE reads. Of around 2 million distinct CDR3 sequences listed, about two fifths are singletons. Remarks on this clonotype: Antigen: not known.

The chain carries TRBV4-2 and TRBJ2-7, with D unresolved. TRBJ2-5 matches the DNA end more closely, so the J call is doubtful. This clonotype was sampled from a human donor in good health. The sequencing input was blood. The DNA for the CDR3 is TGTGCCAGCAGCCAAGAAGCTAGAGGTTGGGAGACCCAGTACTTC. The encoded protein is CASSQEARGWETQYF.